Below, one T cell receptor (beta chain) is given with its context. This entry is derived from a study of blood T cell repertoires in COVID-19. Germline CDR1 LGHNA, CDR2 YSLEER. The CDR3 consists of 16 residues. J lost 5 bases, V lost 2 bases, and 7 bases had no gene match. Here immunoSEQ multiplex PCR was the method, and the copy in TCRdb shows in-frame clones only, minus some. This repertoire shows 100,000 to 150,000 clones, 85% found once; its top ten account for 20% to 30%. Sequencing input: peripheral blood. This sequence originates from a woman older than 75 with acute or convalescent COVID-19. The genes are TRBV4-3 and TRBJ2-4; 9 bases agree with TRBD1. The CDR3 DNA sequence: TGCGCCAGCAGCCAAAATTACAGGGGGCGCGAAAACATTCAGTACTTC. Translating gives CASSQNYRGRENIQYF.